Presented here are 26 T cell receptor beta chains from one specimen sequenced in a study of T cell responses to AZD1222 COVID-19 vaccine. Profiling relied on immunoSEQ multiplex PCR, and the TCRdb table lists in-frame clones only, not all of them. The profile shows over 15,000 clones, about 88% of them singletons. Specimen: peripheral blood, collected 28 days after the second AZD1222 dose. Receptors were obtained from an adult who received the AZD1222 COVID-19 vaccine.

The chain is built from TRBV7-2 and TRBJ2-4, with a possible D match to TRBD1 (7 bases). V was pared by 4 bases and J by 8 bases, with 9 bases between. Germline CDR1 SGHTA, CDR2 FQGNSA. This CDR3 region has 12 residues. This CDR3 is CASSSRGDIQYF. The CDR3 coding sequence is TGTGCCAGCAGCTCCAGGGGGGACATTCAGTACTTC.

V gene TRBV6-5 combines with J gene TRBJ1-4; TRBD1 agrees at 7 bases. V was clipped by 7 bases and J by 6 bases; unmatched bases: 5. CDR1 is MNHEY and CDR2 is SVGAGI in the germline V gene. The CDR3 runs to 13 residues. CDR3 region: CASIRGEDEKLFF. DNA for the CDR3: TGTGCCAGCATCAGGGGGGAGGATGAAAAACTGTTTTTT.

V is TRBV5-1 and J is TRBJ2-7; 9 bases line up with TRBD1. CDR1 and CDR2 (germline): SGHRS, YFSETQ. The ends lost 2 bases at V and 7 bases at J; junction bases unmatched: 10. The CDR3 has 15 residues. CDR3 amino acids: CASSFMAQGALEQYF. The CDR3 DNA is TGCGCCAGCAGCTTCATGGCACAGGGGGCTTTAGAGCAGTACTTC.

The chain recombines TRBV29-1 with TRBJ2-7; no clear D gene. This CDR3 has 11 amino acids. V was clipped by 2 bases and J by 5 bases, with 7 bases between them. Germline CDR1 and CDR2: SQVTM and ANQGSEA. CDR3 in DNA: TGCAGCGTTGAAAATGTCGACGAGCAGTACTTC. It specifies CSVENVDEQYF.

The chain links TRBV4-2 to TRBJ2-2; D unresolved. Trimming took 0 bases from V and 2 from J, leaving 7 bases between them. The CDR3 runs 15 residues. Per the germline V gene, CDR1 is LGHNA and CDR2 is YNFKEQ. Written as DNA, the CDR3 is TGTGCCAGCAGCCAAGATCTGGGAAACACCGGGGAGCTGTTTTTT. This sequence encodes CASSQDLGNTGELFF.

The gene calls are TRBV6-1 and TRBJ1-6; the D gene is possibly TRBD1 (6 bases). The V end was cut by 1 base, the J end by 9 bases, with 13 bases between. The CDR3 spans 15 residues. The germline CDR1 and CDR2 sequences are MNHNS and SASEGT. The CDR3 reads CASSEGYRVSSPLHF. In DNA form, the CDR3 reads TGTGCCAGCAGTGAAGGTTACAGGGTGTCTTCACCCCTCCACTTT.

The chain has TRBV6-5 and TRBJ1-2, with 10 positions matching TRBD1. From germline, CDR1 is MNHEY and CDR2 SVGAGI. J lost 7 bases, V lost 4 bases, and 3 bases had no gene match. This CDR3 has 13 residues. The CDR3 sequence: CASSSRDRGGYTF. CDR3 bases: TGTGCCAGCAGTTCCCGGGACAGGGGTGGCTACACCTTC.

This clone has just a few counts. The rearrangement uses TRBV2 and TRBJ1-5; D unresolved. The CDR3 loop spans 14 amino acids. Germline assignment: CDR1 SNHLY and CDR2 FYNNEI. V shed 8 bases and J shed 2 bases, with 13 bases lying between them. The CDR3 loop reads CASGEGWGNQPQHF. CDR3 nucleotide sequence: TGTGCCAGCGGGGAGGGCTGGGGCAATCAGCCCCAGCATTTT. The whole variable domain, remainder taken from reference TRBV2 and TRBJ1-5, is EPEVTQTPSHQVTQMGQEVILRCVPISNHLYFYWYRQILGQKVEFLVSFYNNEISEKSEIFDDQFSVERPDGSNFTLKIRSTKLEDSAMYFCASGEGWGNQPQHFGDGTRLSIL.

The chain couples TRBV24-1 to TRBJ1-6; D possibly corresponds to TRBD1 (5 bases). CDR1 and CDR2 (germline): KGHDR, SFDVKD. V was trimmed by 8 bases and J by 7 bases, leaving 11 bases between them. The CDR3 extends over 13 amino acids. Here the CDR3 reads CATTGRGNSPLHF. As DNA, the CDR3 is TGTGCCACCACGGGACGCGGAAATTCACCCCTCCACTTT.

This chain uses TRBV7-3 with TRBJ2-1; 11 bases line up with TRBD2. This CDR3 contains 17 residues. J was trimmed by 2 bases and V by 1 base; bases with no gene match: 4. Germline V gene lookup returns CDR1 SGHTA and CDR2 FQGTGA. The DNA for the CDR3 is TGTGCCAGCAGCTTAAGCCTAGCGGGAGGACCCTACAATGAGCAGTTCTTC. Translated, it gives CASSLSLAGGPYNEQFF.

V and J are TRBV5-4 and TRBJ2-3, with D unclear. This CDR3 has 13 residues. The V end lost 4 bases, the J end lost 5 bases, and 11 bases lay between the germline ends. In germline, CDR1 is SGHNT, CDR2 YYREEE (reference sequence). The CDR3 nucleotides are TGTGCCAGCAGCCCACGCCCCCAAGATACGCAGTATTTT. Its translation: CASSPRPQDTQYF.

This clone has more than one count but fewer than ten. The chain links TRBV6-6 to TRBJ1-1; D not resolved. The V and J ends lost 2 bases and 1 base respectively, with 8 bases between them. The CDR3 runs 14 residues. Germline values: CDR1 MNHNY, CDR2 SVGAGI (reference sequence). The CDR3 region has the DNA TGTGCCAGCAGTTACGCTACAGAGAACACTGAAGCTTTCTTT. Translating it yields CASSYATENTEAFF.

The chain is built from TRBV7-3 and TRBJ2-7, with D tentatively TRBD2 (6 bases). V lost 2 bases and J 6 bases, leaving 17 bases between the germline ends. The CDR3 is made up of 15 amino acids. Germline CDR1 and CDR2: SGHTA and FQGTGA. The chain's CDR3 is CASSLDPGRESEQYF. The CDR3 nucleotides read TGTGCCAGCAGCTTAGATCCGGGACGGGAGTCCGAGCAGTACTTC.

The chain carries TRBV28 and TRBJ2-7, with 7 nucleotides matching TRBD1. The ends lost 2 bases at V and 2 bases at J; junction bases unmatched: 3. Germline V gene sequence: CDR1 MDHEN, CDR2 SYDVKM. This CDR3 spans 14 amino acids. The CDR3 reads CASSLRGPTYEQYF. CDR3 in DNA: TGTGCCAGCAGTTTAAGGGGGCCTACCTACGAGCAGTACTTC. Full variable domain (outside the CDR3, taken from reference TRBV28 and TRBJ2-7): DVKVTQSSRYLVKRTGEKVFLECVQDMDHENMFWYRQDPGLGLRLIYFSYDVKMKEKGDIPEGYSVSREKKERFSLILESASTNQTSMYLCASSLRGPTYEQYFGPGTRLTVT.

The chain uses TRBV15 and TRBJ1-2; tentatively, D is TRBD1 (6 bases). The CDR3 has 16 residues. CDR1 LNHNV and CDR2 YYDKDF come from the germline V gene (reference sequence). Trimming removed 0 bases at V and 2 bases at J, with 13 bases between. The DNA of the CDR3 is TGTGCCACCAGCAGAGATCTCAACGGACAGAACTATGGCTACACCTTC. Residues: CATSRDLNGQNYGYTF.

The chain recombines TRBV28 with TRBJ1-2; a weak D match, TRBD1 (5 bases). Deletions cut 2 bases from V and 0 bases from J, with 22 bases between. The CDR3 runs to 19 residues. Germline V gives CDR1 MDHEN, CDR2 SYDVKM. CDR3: CASSLRPRQLHESNYGYTF. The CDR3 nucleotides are TGTGCCAGCAGTTTAAGGCCCCGACAGCTCCACGAATCTAACTATGGCTACACCTTC.

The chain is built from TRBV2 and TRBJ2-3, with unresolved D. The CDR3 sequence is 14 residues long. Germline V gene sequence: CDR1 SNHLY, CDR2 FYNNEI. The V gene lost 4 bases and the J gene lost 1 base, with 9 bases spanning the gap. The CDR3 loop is CASSADTGTDTQYF. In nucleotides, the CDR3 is TGTGCCAGCAGTGCGGATACAGGCACAGATACGCAGTATTTT.

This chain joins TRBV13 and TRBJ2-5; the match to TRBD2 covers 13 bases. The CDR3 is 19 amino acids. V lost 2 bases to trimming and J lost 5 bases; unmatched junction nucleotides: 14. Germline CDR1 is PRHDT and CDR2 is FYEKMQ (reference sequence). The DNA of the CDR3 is TGTGCCAGCAGCTTAACCGCCAGGACTAGCGGGAGTTCCGGGGAGACCCAGTACTTC. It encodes CASSLTARTSGSSGETQYF.

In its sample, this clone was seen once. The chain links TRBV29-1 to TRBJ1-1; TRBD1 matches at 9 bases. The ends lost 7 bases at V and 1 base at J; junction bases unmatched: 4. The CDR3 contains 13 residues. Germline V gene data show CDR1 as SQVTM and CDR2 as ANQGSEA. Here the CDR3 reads CSGMTGGNTEAFF. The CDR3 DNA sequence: TGCAGCGGGATGACAGGGGGGAACACTGAAGCTTTCTTT.

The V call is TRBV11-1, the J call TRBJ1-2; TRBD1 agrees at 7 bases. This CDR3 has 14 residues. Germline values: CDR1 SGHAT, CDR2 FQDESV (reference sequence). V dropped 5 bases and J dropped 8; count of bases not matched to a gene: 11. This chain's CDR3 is CASSAHRDSRGYTF. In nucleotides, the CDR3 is TGTGCCAGCAGCGCACACCGGGACAGTAGAGGCTACACCTTC.

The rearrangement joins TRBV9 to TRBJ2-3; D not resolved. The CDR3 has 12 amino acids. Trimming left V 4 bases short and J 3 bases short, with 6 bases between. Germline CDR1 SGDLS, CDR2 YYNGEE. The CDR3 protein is CASSTHTDTQYF. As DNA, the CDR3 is TGTGCCAGCAGCACACATACAGATACGCAGTATTTT.

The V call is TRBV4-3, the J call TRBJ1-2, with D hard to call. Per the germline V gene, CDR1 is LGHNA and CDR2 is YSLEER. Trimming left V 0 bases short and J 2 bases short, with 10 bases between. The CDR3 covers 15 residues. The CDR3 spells CASSQDPRSNYGYTF. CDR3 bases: TGCGCCAGCAGCCAAGACCCCCGGAGCAACTATGGCTACACCTTC.

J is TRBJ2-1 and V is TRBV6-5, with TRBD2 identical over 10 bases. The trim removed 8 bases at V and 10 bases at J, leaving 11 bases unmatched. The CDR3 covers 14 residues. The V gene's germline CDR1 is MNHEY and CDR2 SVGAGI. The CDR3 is CASSRGTSVWEQFF. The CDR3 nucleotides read TGTGCCAGCTCGAGGGGGACTAGCGTCTGGGAGCAGTTCTTC.

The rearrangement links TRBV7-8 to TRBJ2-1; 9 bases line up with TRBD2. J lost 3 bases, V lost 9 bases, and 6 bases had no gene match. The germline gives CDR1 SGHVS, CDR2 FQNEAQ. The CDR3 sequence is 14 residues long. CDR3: CASSGGQFYNEQFF. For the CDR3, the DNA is TGTGCCAGTAGCGGGGGACAGTTCTACAATGAGCAGTTCTTC.

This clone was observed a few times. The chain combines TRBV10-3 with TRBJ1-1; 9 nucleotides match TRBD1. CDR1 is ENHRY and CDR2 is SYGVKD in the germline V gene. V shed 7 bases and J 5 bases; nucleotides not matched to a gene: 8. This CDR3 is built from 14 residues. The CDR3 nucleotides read TGTGCCATCAACCCGACAGGGGGAAGGACTGAAGCTTTCTTT. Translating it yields CAINPTGGRTEAFF.

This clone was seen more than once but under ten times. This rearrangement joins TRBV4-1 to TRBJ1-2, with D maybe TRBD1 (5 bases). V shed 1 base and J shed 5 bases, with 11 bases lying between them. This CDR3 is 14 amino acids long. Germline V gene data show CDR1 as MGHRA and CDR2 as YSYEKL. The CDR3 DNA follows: TGCGCCAGCAGCCAAGTAGGGGACTCATATGGCTACACCTTC. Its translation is CASSQVGDSYGYTF.